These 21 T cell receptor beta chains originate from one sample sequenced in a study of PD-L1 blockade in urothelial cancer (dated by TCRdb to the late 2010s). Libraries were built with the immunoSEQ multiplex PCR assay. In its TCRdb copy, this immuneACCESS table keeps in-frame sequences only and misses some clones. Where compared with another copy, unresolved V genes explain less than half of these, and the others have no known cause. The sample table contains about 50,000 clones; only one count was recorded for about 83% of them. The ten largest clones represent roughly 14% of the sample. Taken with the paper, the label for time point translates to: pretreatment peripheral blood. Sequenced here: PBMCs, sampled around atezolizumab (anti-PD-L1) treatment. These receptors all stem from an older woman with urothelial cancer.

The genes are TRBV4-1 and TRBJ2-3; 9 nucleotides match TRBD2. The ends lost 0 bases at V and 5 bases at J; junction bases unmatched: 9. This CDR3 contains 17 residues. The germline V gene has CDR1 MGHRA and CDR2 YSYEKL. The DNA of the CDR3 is TGCGCCAGCAGCCAAGAGATAGCGGGAGCTTTGGTAGATACGCAGTATTTT. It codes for CASSQEIAGALVDTQYF.

The CDR3 here is CASSFDFQPQHF. DNA of the CDR3: TGTGCCAGCAGCTTCGACTTTCAGCCCCAGCATTTT. This rearrangement joins TRBV7-9 to TRBJ1-5; D unclear. Trimming took 3 bases from V and 6 from J, leaving 6 bases between them. There are 12 residues in the CDR3. Germline-derived CDR1 and CDR2 are SEHNR and FQNEAQ (reference sequence).

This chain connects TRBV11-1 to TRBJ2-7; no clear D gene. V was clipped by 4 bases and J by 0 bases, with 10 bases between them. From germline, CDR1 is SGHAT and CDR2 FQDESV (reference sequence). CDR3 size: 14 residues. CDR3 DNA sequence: TGTGCCAGCAGCTCCCGACGGAGCTCCTACGAGCAGTACTTC. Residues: CASSSRRSSYEQYF.

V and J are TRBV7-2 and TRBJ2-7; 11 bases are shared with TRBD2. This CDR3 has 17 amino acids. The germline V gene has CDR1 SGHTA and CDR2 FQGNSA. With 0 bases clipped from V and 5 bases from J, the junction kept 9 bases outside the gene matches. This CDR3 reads CASSLAASGRMENEQYF. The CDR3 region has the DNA TGTGCCAGCAGCTTAGCGGCTAGCGGGAGGATGGAGAACGAGCAGTACTTC.

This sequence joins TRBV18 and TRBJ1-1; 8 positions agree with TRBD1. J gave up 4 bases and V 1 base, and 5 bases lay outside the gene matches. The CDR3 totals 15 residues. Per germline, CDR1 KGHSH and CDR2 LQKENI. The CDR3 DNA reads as TGTGCCAGCTCACCACGGCAGGGGGCGGGCACTGAAGCTTTCTTT. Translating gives CASSPRQGAGTEAFF.

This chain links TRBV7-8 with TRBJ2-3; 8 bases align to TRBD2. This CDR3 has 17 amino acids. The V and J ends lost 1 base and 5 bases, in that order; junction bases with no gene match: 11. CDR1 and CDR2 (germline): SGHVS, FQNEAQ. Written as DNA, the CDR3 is TGTGCCAGCAGCTTAGGACTGGGAGCGGGGGTAGGAGATACGCAGTATTTT. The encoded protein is CASSLGLGAGVGDTQYF.

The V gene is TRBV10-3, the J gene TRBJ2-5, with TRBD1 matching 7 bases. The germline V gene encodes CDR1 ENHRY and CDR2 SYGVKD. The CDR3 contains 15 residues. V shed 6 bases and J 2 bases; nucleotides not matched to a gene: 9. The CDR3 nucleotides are TGTGCCATCAGGGGTGGACAGGCTAGTCAAGAGACCCAGTACTTC. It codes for CAIRGGQASQETQYF.

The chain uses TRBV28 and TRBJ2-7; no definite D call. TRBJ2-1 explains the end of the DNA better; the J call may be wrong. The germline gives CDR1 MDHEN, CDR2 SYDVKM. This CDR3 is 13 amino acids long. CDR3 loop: CASRPGSYNEQFF. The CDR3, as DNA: TGTGCCAGCCGCCCAGGCTCCTACAATGAGCAGTTCTTC.

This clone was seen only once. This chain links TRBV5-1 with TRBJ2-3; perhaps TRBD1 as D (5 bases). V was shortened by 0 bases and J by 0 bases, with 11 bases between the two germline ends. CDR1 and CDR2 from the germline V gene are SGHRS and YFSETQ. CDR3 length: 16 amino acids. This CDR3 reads CASSLGQPTSTDTQYF. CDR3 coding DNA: TGCGCCAGCAGCTTGGGACAGCCTACTAGCACAGATACGCAGTATTTT.

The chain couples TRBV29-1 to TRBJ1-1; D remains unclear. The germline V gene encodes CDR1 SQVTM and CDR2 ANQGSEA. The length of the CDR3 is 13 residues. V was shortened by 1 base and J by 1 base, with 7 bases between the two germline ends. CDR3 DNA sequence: TGCAGCGTTGAAGTAGGGAGGAACACTGAAGCTTTCTTT. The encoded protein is CSVEVGRNTEAFF.

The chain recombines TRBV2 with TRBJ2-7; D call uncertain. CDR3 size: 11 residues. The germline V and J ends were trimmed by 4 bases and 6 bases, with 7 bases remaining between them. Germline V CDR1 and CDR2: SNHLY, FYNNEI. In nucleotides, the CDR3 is TGTGCCAGCAGTGCTGGAGTCGAGCAGTACTTC. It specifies CASSAGVEQYF.

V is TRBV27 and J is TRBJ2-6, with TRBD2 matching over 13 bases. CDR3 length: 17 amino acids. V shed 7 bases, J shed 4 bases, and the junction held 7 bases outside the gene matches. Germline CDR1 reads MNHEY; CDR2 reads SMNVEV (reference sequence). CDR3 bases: TGTGCCAGCACCCCGACTAGCGGGAGGCCCGGGGCCAACGTCCTGACTTTC. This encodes CASTPTSGRPGANVLTF. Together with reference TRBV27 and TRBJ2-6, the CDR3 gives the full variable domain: EAQVTQNPRYLITVTGKKLTVTCSQNMNHEYMSWYRQDPGLGLRQIYYSMNVEVTDKGDVPEGYKVSRKEKRNFPLILESPSPNQTSLYFCASTPTSGRPGANVLTFGAGSRLTVL.

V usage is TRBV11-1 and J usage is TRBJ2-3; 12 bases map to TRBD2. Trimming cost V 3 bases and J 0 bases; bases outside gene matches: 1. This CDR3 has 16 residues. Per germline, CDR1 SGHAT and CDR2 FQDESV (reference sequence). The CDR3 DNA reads TGTGCCAGCAGCTTTCTAGCGGGGGGGAGCACAGATACGCAGTATTTT. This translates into CASSFLAGGSTDTQYF. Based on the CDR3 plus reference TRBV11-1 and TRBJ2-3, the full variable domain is EAEVAQSPRYKITEKSQAVAFWCDPISGHATLYWYRQILGQGPELLVQFQDESVVDDSQLPKDRFSAERLKGVDSTLKIQPAELGDSAMYLCASSFLAGGSTDTQYFGPGTRLTVL.

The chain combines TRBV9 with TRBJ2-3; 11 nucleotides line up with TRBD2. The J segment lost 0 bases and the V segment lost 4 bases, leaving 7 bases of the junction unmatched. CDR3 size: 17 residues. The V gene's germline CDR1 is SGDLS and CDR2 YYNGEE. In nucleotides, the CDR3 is TGTGCCAGCAGCTCCCCGACTAGCGGGACGAGCACAGATACGCAGTATTTT. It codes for CASSSPTSGTSTDTQYF.

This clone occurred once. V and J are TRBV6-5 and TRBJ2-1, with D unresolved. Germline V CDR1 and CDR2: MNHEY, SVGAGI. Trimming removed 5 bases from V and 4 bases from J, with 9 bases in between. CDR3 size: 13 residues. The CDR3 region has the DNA TGTGCCAGCAGTCAAGACGGGTACAATGAGCAGTTCTTC. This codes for CASSQDGYNEQFF.

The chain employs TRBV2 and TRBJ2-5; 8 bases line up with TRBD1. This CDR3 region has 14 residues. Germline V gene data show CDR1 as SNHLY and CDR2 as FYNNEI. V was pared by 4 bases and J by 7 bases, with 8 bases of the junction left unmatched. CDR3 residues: CASSGQGNEGTQYF. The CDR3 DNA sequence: TGTGCCAGCAGTGGACAGGGGAATGAAGGGACCCAGTACTTC.

This CDR3 is CASSPPGQGWETQYF. The CDR3 DNA follows: TGTGCCAGCAGCCCTCCGGGACAGGGCTGGGAGACCCAGTACTTC. V and J are TRBV28 and TRBJ2-5, with TRBD1 matching over 9 bases. There are 15 residues in the CDR3. V trimming: 6 bases; J trimming: 5 bases; junction bases outside the gene matches: 10. Germline V gene data show CDR1 as MDHEN and CDR2 as SYDVKM.

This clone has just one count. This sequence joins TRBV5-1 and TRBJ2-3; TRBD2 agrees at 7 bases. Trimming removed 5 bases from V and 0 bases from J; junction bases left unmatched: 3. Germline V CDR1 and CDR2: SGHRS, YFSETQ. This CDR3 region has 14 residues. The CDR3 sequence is CASRGLPSTDTQYF. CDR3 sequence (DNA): TGCGCCAGCAGGGGACTACCAAGCACAGATACGCAGTATTTT. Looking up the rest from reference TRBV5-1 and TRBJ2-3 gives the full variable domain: KAGVTQTPRYLIKTRGQQVTLSCSPISGHRSVSWYQQTPGQGLQFLFEYFSETQRNKGNFPGRFSGRQFSNSRSEMNVSTLELGDSALYLCASRGLPSTDTQYFGPGTRLTVL.

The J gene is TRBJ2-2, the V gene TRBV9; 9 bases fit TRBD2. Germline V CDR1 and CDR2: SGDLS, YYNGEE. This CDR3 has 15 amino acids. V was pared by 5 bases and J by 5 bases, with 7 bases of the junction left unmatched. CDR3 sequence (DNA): TGTGCCAGCAGTGCGGGGGGGCTTAGAACCGGGGAGCTGTTTTTT. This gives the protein CASSAGGLRTGELFF.

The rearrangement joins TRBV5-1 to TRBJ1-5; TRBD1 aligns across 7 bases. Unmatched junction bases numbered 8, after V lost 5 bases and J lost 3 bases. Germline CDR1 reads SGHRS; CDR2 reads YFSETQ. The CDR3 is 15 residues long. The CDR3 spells CASRVDGTDNQPQHF. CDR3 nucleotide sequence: TGCGCCAGCAGGGTCGACGGGACAGACAATCAGCCCCAGCATTTT.

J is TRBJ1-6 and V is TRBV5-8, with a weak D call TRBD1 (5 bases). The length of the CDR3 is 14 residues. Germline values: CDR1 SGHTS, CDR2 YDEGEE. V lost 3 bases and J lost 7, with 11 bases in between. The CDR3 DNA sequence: TGTGCCAGCAGCTGGGGCCGGATCAATTCACCCCTCCACTTT. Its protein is CASSWGRINSPLHF.